This T cell receptor beta chain was sequenced during a study of response to subunit inactivated influenza vaccine. TCRdb itself ran the RT-PCR reads through MiXCR, one entry per CDR3 protein. The data hold 500,000 to 550,000 distinct CDR3 sequences, with 20% to 25% observed a single time. This same sample was also taken into another study, of T cells expressing NK-cell markers. That report notes: TCR beta cDNA was generated via 5'RACE template switching incorporating UMIs. Source material for TCR beta repertoires consisted of sorted CD3+CD56+NKG2C+, CD3+CD56+NKG2C- and CD3+CD56-NKG2C+ T cells. Several experiments confined sorting to alpha-beta TCR T cells with an anti-gamma-delta TCR antibody. About six donors showed dominant NKG2C+ clonotypes comprising roughly 1.0-7.5% of their CD8+ T cells.

Material: CD4+ T cells sorted from PBMCs, obtained 12 days after vaccination. The clonotype comes from a man in his fifties or sixties who received an inactivated influenza vaccine.

CDR3 amino acids: CASSPMGTLYEQYF. Written as DNA, the CDR3 is TGTGCCAGCAGCCCTATGGGGACCCTCTACGAGCAGTACTTC. The chain recombines TRBV7-2 with TRBJ2-7; D is perhaps TRBD1 or TRBD2 (5 bases each). From germline, CDR1 is SGHTA and CDR2 FQGNSA. The CDR3 has 14 amino acids. The germline V and J ends were trimmed by 5 bases and 3 bases, with 14 bases remaining between them.